This T cell receptor beta chain stems from a study of regulatory T cells in long-lasting Graves disease. As to time point: persistent/refractory GD, antithyroid drugs over 5 years with positive TRAb. Generation of the TCR library employed RNA extracted from PBMCs. Diagnosis followed American Thyroid Association guidelines for Graves' disease. According to the study, TCR beta libraries were built with iRepertoire HTBI primers and CDR3-region Arm-PCR. The authors' processing: Detected in the samples were 62 TRBV and under 15 TRBJ segments. Each CDR3 protein gets one entry after TCRdb re-called the multiplex PCR reads with MiXCR. For this entry, the V and J calls and clone size follow TCRdb and not the study's own pipeline. The table includes 400,000 to 500,000 distinct CDR3 sequences, under 25% detected once. The V and J ends lost 4 bases and 3 bases respectively, with 18 bases between them. The CDR3 spans 17 residues. Germline V CDR1 and CDR2: SGHAT, FQNNGV.

This clonotype has more than one count but fewer than ten. What it binds is unknown. Whole-study results and caveats: Persistent Graves' patients possessed reduced TCR diversity relative to recently diagnosed ones.

The sample was peripheral blood mononuclear cells (PBMCs), taken when the disease was refractory, from a patient treated with antithyroid drugs. The J gene is TRBJ2-2, the V gene TRBV11-2, with D maybe TRBD2 (5 bases). This receptor was taken from a female donor with Graves disease. The CDR3 DNA reads as TGTGCCAGCAGCTCCCCCCCGGGGTCGGTAGACACCGGGGAGCTGTTTTTT. This sequence encodes CASSSPPGSVDTGELFF.